The 18 T cell receptor beta chains in this list originate from one sample, sequenced in a study of shared clonotypes between healthy human individuals. Generated by immunoSEQ multiplex PCR, the TCRdb table keeps only in-frame clones and is missing some. Counted here are more than 2 million clones, around 95% occurring once; the ten biggest clones make up about 0.13%. Sequenced sample: naive CD4+ T cells sorted from blood. The subset is: CD45RA+ positively selected. These TCRs come from a man between 18 and 35 years old in good health.

This chain joins TRBV2 and TRBJ1-1; 7 bases are shared with TRBD1. Germline trimming cut 3 bases from V and 10 bases from J; bases unmatched to any gene: 2. Germline CDR1 SNHLY, CDR2 FYNNEI. This CDR3 comprises 11 residues. CDR3 amino acids: CASSDPGGAFF. In DNA form, the CDR3 reads TGTGCCAGCAGTGATCCAGGGGGAGCTTTCTTT.

This chain joins TRBV7-8 and TRBJ2-5, with TRBD2 identical over 8 bases. Germline assignment: CDR1 SGHVS and CDR2 FQNEAQ. J was trimmed by 7 bases and V by 1 base; bases with no gene match: 5. This CDR3 region has 14 residues. The CDR3 spells CASSLGAGVVTQYF. The CDR3 DNA reads TGTGCCAGCAGCTTAGGAGCGGGAGTCGTGACCCAGTACTTC. The full variable domain, completed using reference TRBV7-8 and TRBJ2-5, is GAGVSQSPRYKVAKRGQDVALRCDPISGHVSLFWYQQALGQGPEFLTYFQNEAQLDKSGLPSDRFFAERPEGSVSTLKIQRTQQEDSAVYLCASSLGAGVVTQYFGPGTRLLVL.

V usage is TRBV6-5 and J usage is TRBJ1-1; D gene uncertain. Germline CDR1 and CDR2: MNHEY and SVGAGI. V was pared by 11 bases and J by 3 bases, with 16 bases between. CDR3 length: 13 residues. The CDR3: CASGEDLDTEAFF. The CDR3 bases are TGTGCCTCCGGCGAGGATTTGGACACTGAAGCTTTCTTT.

The gene calls are TRBV4-1 and TRBJ2-7; possibly TRBD1 for D (5 bases). The germline gives CDR1 MGHRA, CDR2 YSYEKL. This CDR3 is 14 amino acids long. The V gene lost 4 bases and the J gene lost 2 bases, with 12 bases spanning the gap. CDR3 nucleotides: TGCGCCAGCAGCCCTTGGGGCAATCCCTACGAGCAGTACTTC. This sequence encodes CASSPWGNPYEQYF.

This chain links TRBV12-5 with TRBJ2-7; the match to TRBD2 covers 7 bases. Germline CDR1 and CDR2: LGHNT and FRNRAP. The CDR3 has 16 amino acids. V lost 0 bases, J lost 3 bases, and 8 bases stayed unmatched. CDR3 sequence: CASGLVLGTTYYEQYF. The CDR3 bases are TGTGCTAGTGGTTTGGTACTGGGGACTACATACTACGAGCAGTACTTC.

The rearrangement joins TRBV19 to TRBJ1-6; TRBD1 matches at 10 bases. Unmatched junction bases numbered 2, after V lost 5 bases and J lost 7 bases. The CDR3 consists of 14 residues. Germline V gives CDR1 LNHDA, CDR2 SQIVND (reference sequence). CDR3 bases: TGTGCCAGTAGTGAGACAGGGGGCAATTCACCCCTCCACTTT. Translated: CASSETGGNSPLHF. The full variable domain, in which reference TRBV19 and TRBJ1-6 provide the parts outside the CDR3, is DGGITQSPKYLFRKEGQNVTLSCEQNLNHDAMYWYRQDPGQGLRLIYYSQIVNDFQKGDIAEGYSVSREKKESFPLTVTSAQKNPTAFYLCASSETGGNSPLHFGNGTRLTVT.

The chain has TRBV19 and TRBJ1-3; D perhaps matches TRBD1 (5 bases). This CDR3 contains 15 residues. The V and J ends lost 2 bases and 0 bases respectively, with 8 bases between them. CDR1 is LNHDA, CDR2 SQIVND, per germline (reference sequence). CDR3 in DNA: TGTGCCAGTAGTATAAGACAGACCTCTGGAAACACCATATATTTT. This gives the protein CASSIRQTSGNTIYF.

The chain couples TRBV30 to TRBJ1-2; D ambiguous. This CDR3 is 11 amino acids long. The germline CDR1 and CDR2 sequences are GTSNPN and SVGIG (reference sequence). Trimming removed 5 bases from V and 4 bases from J, with 8 bases in between. CDR3 amino acids: CAWDRRYGYTF. The CDR3 DNA reads as TGTGCCTGGGACCGCCGCTATGGCTACACCTTC.

The genes are TRBV7-6 and TRBJ2-3; 10 bases agree with TRBD2. V was clipped by 4 bases and J by 0 bases; unmatched bases: 10. Germline CDR1 and CDR2: SGHVS and FNYEAQ. The CDR3 is 18 amino acids. The chain's CDR3 is CASSSSGLAVKSTDTQYF. The DNA of the CDR3 is TGTGCCAGCAGCTCCTCTGGACTAGCGGTAAAAAGCACAGATACGCAGTATTTT.

V gene TRBV10-2 combines with J gene TRBJ2-4; TRBD2 matches at 9 bases. CDR1 and CDR2 (germline): WSHSY, SAAADI. Trimming removed 8 bases from V and 1 base from J; junction bases left unmatched: 3. This CDR3 comprises 14 residues. The CDR3 loop reads CASWRGGAKNIQYF. As DNA, the CDR3 is TGCGCCAGCTGGCGGGGGGGGGCCAAAAACATTCAGTACTTC.

This sequence joins TRBV7-2 and TRBJ2-7; TRBD2 agrees at 7 bases. V trimming: 3 bases; J trimming: 4 bases; junction bases outside the gene matches: 12. In germline, CDR1 is SGHTA, CDR2 FQGNSA. CDR3 size: 16 residues. The chain's CDR3 is CASSLFTAGAAYEQYF. Here the CDR3 DNA reads TGTGCCAGCAGCTTGTTTACGGCGGGAGCGGCTTACGAGCAGTACTTC.

The chain carries TRBV7-3 and TRBJ1-1, with 9 bases matching TRBD1. The CDR3 sequence is 14 residues long. V trimming: 4 bases; J trimming: 5 bases; junction bases outside the gene matches: 5. Germline CDR1 is SGHTA and CDR2 is FQGTGA. In nucleotides, the CDR3 is TGTGCCAGCAGCTCCGGGACAGGGCAAACTGAAGCTTTCTTT. It codes for CASSSGTGQTEAFF.

The chain combines TRBV2 with TRBJ2-7, with 8 positions matching TRBD1. The V gene's germline CDR1 is SNHLY and CDR2 FYNNEI. The CDR3 sequence is 14 residues long. V lost 7 bases and J lost 0; bases outside the gene matches: 5. The CDR3 sequence is CASNPGTGSYEQYF. The CDR3 DNA reads as TGTGCCAGCAACCCTGGGACAGGCTCCTACGAGCAGTACTTC.

The V call is TRBV6-5, the J call TRBJ2-3; the match to TRBD2 covers 7 bases. Germline assignment: CDR1 MNHEY and CDR2 SVGAGI. The CDR3 contains 15 residues. V lost 6 bases, J lost 2 bases, and 8 bases stayed unmatched. CDR3 DNA: TGTGCCAGCAGACCTCCGGGACTACACACAGATACGCAGTATTTT. As protein: CASRPPGLHTDTQYF.

The chain recombines TRBV28 with TRBJ1-4; perhaps TRBD1 as D (5 bases). The CDR3 has 12 amino acids. The germline V and J ends were trimmed by 3 bases and 13 bases, with 12 bases remaining between them. Germline V gives CDR1 MDHEN, CDR2 SYDVKM. CDR3 sequence reads: CASSFRLGGLFF. The CDR3 region has the DNA TGTGCCAGCAGTTTCCGCCTTGGGGGACTGTTTTTT.

The chain carries TRBV6-6 and TRBJ2-7; D remains ambiguous. CDR3 length: 11 amino acids. Germline assignment: CDR1 MNHNY and CDR2 SVGAGI (reference sequence). V shed 2 bases and J shed 7 bases, with 6 bases lying between them. As DNA, the CDR3 is TGTGCCAGCAGTTACGGTCCGGAGCAGTACTTC. Translated: CASSYGPEQYF.

The chain uses TRBV2 and TRBJ1-6; 8 bases are a match to TRBD1. From germline, CDR1 is SNHLY and CDR2 FYNNEI. J lost 9 bases, V lost 1 base, and 2 bases had no gene match. This CDR3 spans 14 amino acids. CDR3 nucleotides: TGTGCCAGCAGTGAAGGGACAGGGAGTTCACCCCTCCACTTT. Translated: CASSEGTGSSPLHF.

The chain has TRBV19 and TRBJ2-7; 8 bases match TRBD2. The CDR3 length is 14 residues. Germline assignment: CDR1 LNHDA and CDR2 SQIVND (reference sequence). The J segment lost 6 bases and the V segment lost 5 bases, leaving 9 bases of the junction unmatched. CDR3 coding DNA: TGTGCCAGTAGTGGAGCGGGGGAGTTGGGCGAGCAGTACTTC. Translated, it gives CASSGAGELGEQYF.